This T cell receptor (beta chain) was obtained from a study of T-cell memory formation after mild COVID-19. Study-level results: The study detected some responding clones in pre-infection memory, suggesting cross-reactive memory joined.

As concerns this clonotype: The antigen is not known.

Trimming removed 6 bases from V and 2 bases from J, with 10 bases in between. The length of the CDR3 is 13 residues. Germline CDR1 reads MDHEN; CDR2 reads SYDVKM. TCRdb itself ran the 5' RACE reads through MiXCR, one entry per CDR3 protein. Here the sample spans 300,000 to 400,000 distinct CDR3 sequences, around 15% being singletons. The V and J genes are TRBV28 and TRBJ2-5; no clear D gene. This sequence originates from a man younger than 30 who had mild COVID-19 (a few samples of this study predate the infection). Cell type and time point are not known. Specimen: PBMCs or a T cell subset sorted from them (not recorded which). The CDR3, as DNA: TGTGCCAGCAGCCCCCGAGTTCAAGAGACCCAGTACTTC. It yields the protein CASSPRVQETQYF.